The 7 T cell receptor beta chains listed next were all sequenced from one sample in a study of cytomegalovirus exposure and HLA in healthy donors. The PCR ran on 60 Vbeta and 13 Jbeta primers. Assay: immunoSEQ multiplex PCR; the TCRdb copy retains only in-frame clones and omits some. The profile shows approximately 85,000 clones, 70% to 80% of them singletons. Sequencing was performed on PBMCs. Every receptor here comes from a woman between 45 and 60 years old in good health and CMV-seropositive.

CDR3 DNA: TGTGCCAGTAGCAACGACAGGGGCTACGAGCAGTACTTC. It encodes CASSNDRGYEQYF. This sequence joins TRBV19 and TRBJ2-7; 8 positions match TRBD1. Germline V lookup: CDR1 LNHDA, CDR2 SQIVND (reference sequence). Trimming took 6 bases from V and 3 from J; bases not matched to a gene: 4. The CDR3 spans 13 residues.

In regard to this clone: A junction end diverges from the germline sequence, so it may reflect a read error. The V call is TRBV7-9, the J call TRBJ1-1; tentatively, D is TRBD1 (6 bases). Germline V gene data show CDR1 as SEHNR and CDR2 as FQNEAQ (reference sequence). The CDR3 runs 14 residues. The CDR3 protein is CSSSPQGWNTEAFF. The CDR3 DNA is TGTTCCAGCAGTCCCCAGGGGTGGAACACTGAAGCTTTCTTT.

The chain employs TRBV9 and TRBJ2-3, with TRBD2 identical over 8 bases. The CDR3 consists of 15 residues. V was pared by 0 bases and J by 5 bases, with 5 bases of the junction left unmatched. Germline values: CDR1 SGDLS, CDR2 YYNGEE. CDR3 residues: CASSVGGAGGDTQYF. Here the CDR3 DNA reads TGTGCCAGCAGCGTAGGGGGGGCGGGAGGAGATACGCAGTATTTT.

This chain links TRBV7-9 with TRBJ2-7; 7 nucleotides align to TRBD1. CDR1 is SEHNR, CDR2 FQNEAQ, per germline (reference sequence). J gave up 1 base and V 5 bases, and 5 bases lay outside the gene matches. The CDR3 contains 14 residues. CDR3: CASSARQGSYEQYF. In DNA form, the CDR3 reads TGTGCCAGCAGCGCCCGACAGGGATCCTACGAGCAGTACTTC.

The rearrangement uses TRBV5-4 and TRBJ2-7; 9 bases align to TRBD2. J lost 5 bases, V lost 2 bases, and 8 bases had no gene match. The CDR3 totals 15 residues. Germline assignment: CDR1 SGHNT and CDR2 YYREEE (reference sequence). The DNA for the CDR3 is TGTGCCAGCAGCTTAGAAGCTAGCGGGAAAAACGAGCAGTACGTC. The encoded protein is CASSLEASGKNEQYV.

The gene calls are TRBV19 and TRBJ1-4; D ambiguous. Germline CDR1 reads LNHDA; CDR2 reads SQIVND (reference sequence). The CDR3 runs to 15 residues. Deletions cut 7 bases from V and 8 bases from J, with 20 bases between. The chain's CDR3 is CASTPRPRIGEKLFF. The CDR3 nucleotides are TGTGCCAGTACCCCAAGGCCTAGAATCGGGGAAAAACTGTTTTTT.

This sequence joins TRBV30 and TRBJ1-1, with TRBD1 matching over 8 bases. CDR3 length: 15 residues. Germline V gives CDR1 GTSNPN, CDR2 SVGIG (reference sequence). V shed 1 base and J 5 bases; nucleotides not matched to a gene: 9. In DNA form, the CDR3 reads TGTGCCTGGAGTGGGAGACAGGGGTGGGGGACTGAAGCTTTCTTT. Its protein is CAWSGRQGWGTEAFF.